This section outlines one T cell receptor (beta chain) sequence together with its context. Germline CDR1 and CDR2: SGHTA and FQGTGA. With 5 bases removed from V and 6 bases from J, the gap between germline ends came to 8 bases. This CDR3 is built from 13 residues. Repertoires were generated with immunoSEQ multiplex PCR, while TCRdb's copy carries only in-frame clones and drops some. Here the sample spans over 120,000 clones, about 90% being singletons. This sample is drawn from a study of blood T cell repertoires in COVID-19. The sequenced sample consisted of PBMCs or T cells enriched from blood (not recorded which). The TCR sequence derives from a man between 60 and 75 years old who had recovered from COVID-19. This chain links TRBV7-3 with TRBJ1-6; D is ambiguous. The CDR3 DNA follows: TGTGCCAGCAGCGTTGGAGCTAATTCACCCCTCCACTTT. Protein product: CASSVGANSPLHF.